This T cell receptor beta chain was retrieved from a study of CD8+CD57+ T cells in acquired aplastic anemia. Study conclusions and caveats: Common to patients and controls were roughly 30 CD8+ CDR3 sequences.

Genomic DNA was employed as the template in profiling TCR beta VDJ and CDR3. Each CDR3 protein gets one entry after TCRdb re-called the reads with MiXCR. This table holds approximately 470,000 distinct CDR3 sequences, less than 35% found once. Sequencing involved patients with CD8+CD57+ cell expansion previously shown by flow cytometry. As to this clonotype: Its antigen is not known.

This CDR3 is 16 amino acids long. V lost 4 bases, J lost 0 bases, and 12 bases lay in between. Per the germline V gene, CDR1 is SGHAT and CDR2 is FQDESV (reference sequence). The receptor's source is a human donor with aplastic anemia. Sequenced sample: sorted CD4+, CD8+, or CD8+CD57+ T cells (not recorded which) from PBMCs. The chain combines TRBV11-1 with TRBJ2-2; no definite D call. The CDR3 bases are TGTGCCAGCAGCTCATGGACGGCGGCGAACACCGGGGAGCTGTTTTTT. It encodes CASSSWTAANTGELFF. The whole variable domain, filled in from reference TRBV11-1 and TRBJ2-2, reads EAEVAQSPRYKITEKSQAVAFWCDPISGHATLYWYRQILGQGPELLVQFQDESVVDDSQLPKDRFSAERLKGVDSTLKIQPAELGDSAMYLCASSSWTAANTGELFFGEGSRLTVL.